Sequencing of this T cell receptor (beta chain) was carried out in a study of cytomegalovirus exposure and HLA in healthy donors. Whole-study findings and limits: Apparent HLA restriction characterized most CMV-associated TCR beta chains in a later analysis. V segments that were indistinguishable, TRBV6-2 and TRBV6-3 among them, were omitted from analysis.

This clone was detected only a few times. Its antigen is still unknown. V was cut by 1 base and J by 5 bases, with 8 bases left in between. The CDR3 consists of 13 residues. Germline V CDR1 and CDR2: SEHNR, FQNEAQ (reference sequence). The primer mix had 60 Vbeta and 13 Jbeta primers. Here immunoSEQ multiplex PCR was the method, and the copy in TCRdb shows in-frame clones only, minus some. Counted here are roughly 120,000 clones, roughly two thirds occurring once; the ten biggest clones make up 1.6%. The sample comprised PBMCs. This rearrangement joins TRBV7-9 to TRBJ1-1; D might be TRBD1 (5 bases). The source of this sequence is a man aged 25-45 years in good health and CMV-seropositive. The CDR3 DNA is TGTGCCAGCAGCTTAGAGAAGGGGACTGAAGCTTTCTTT. Its translation: CASSLEKGTEAFF.